The 26 T cell receptor beta chains presented below share a single source sample, sequenced in a study of blood T cell repertoires in COVID-19. Assay used: immunoSEQ multiplex PCR; TCRdb lists only in-frame clones, some missing. Of some 290,000 clones in the sample, around nine tenths were seen once. The sequencing input was peripheral blood. The receptors come from a woman under 40 with COVID-19, enrolled during active disease.

The chain carries TRBV5-8 and TRBJ1-2; D not certain. The V gene's germline CDR1 is SGHTS and CDR2 YDEGEE. This CDR3 has 13 amino acids. The germline V and J ends were trimmed by 3 bases and 2 bases, with 8 bases remaining between them. As DNA, the CDR3 is TGTGCCAGCAGCTCCCGCCAGAACTATGGCTACACCTTC. Protein: CASSSRQNYGYTF.

The CDR3 nucleotides are TGTGCCAGCAGCCCCGGGGTATCCGGGGAGCTGTTTTTT. Amino acids: CASSPGVSGELFF. The rearrangement uses TRBV3-1 (or the pseudogene TRBV3-2) and TRBJ2-2, with D maybe TRBD2 (5 bases). The CDR3 totals 13 residues. Germline CDR1 and CDR2: LGHDT and YNNKEL (reference sequence). Between the trimmed V and J ends, which lost 4 bases and 6 bases, there was a span of 9 bases.

This clone was counted a few times. V gene TRBV10-2 combines with J gene TRBJ1-6; maybe TRBD1 (5 bases). The CDR3 is 14 residues long. Germline-derived CDR1 and CDR2 are WSHSY and SAAADI. Trimming cost V 3 bases and J 10 bases, with 13 bases left between them. For the CDR3, the DNA is TGCGCCAGCAGTGAAAATAGGGGCCGGTCACCCCTCCACTTT. Translation gives CASSENRGRSPLHF.

J is TRBJ2-7 and V is TRBV18, with 8 bases lining up with TRBD2. The J segment lost 7 bases and the V segment lost 3 bases, leaving 14 bases of the junction unmatched. Germline lookup yields CDR1 KGHSH and CDR2 LQKENI. The length of the CDR3 is 16 residues. DNA for the CDR3: TGTGCCAGCTCACCCTCCCCTAGCGGGTCATACGGGGAGCAGTACTTC. Amino acids: CASSPSPSGSYGEQYF.

The V gene is TRBV30, the J gene TRBJ1-6, with a weak D call TRBD1 (6 bases). V dropped 4 bases and J dropped 3 bases, with 7 bases sitting between them. The CDR3 runs 13 residues. Germline V gene sequence: CDR1 GTSNPN, CDR2 SVGIG (reference sequence). CDR3 coding DNA: TGTGCCTGGAACAGGGACTATAATTCACCCCTCCACTTT. This codes for CAWNRDYNSPLHF.

The rearrangement joins TRBV5-1 to TRBJ2-5; 8 bases align to TRBD2. The CDR3 loop spans 15 amino acids. CDR1 is SGHRS and CDR2 is YFSETQ in the germline V gene. Trimming took 1 base from V and 6 from J; bases not matched to a gene: 8. The CDR3, as DNA: TGCGCCAGCAGCTTGTTGCCGGGGGGGCTACAGACCCAGTACTTC. Its protein product is CASSLLPGGLQTQYF.

V usage is TRBV19 and J usage is TRBJ1-5, with 7 nucleotides matching TRBD1. V was clipped by 2 bases and J by 1 base; unmatched bases: 8. CDR3 length: 17 residues. Germline CDR1 LNHDA, CDR2 SQIVND (reference sequence). This CDR3 is CASSIRDLQGSNQPQHF. CDR3 DNA: TGTGCCAGTAGTATAAGGGACCTACAGGGGAGCAATCAGCCCCAGCATTTT. Full variable domain (outside the CDR3, taken from reference TRBV19 and TRBJ1-5): DGGITQSPKYLFRKEGQNVTLSCEQNLNHDAMYWYRQDPGQGLRLIYYSQIVNDFQKGDIAEGYSVSREKKESFPLTVTSAQKNPTAFYLCASSIRDLQGSNQPQHFGDGTRLSIL.

CDR3 region: CASSLGTSGFSYEQYF. As DNA, the CDR3 is TGTGCCAGCTCACTCGGGACTAGCGGATTTTCCTACGAGCAGTACTTC. The V gene is TRBV18, the J gene TRBJ2-7; TRBD2 agrees at 11 bases. Losses at the gene ends were 4 bases for V and 1 base for J; bases not matched to a gene: 6. The CDR3 loop spans 16 amino acids. Germline V CDR1 and CDR2: KGHSH, LQKENI.

This chain connects TRBV5-6 to TRBJ2-4, with 9 positions matching TRBD2. The length of the CDR3 is 17 residues. V lost 1 base, J lost 0 bases, and 5 bases stayed unmatched. CDR1 and CDR2 (germline): SGHDT, YYEEEE. The CDR3 region is CASSLLLAGLAKNIQYF. As DNA, the CDR3 is TGTGCCAGCAGCTTGCTTCTAGCGGGGCTAGCCAAAAACATTCAGTACTTC.

This clone has a single count. The gene calls are TRBV3-1 (or the pseudogene TRBV3-2) and TRBJ1-4; D perhaps matches TRBD1 (6 bases). There are 14 residues in the CDR3. The V gene lost 4 bases and the J gene lost 9 bases, with 15 bases spanning the gap. The germline gives CDR1 LGHDT, CDR2 YNNKEL (reference sequence). DNA of the CDR3: TGTGCCAGCAGCCTATTAAACCAGGGGCAAAAACTGTTTTTT. Translating it yields CASSLLNQGQKLFF.

The CDR3, as DNA: TGTGCCAGCAGCCCCGTGGGAGGAGGCTATGGCTACACCTTC. Amino acid sequence: CASSPVGGGYGYTF. V and J are TRBV7-2 and TRBJ1-2; D gene unclear. With 5 bases removed from V and 4 bases from J, the gap between germline ends came to 14 bases. There are 14 residues in the CDR3. Germline V gene data show CDR1 as SGHTA and CDR2 as FQGNSA.

The sample holds one count of this clone. J is TRBJ1-5 and V is TRBV28; TRBD1 is a possible D gene (5 bases). The CDR3 totals 12 residues. V lost 8 bases and J lost 5, with 10 bases in between. The germline V gene has CDR1 MDHEN and CDR2 SYDVKM. This CDR3 reads CASGHSYQPQHF. CDR3 sequence (DNA): TGTGCCAGCGGACACTCCTATCAGCCCCAGCATTTT.

This clone was counted once. V gene TRBV6-6 combines with J gene TRBJ2-5; 7 bases are shared with TRBD1. Germline V gene lookup returns CDR1 MNHNY and CDR2 SVGAGI (reference sequence). The CDR3 is made up of 15 amino acids. The trim removed 4 bases at V and 5 bases at J, leaving 10 bases unmatched. The CDR3 DNA reads as TGTGCCAGCAGTTTCCCGACAGGGACGGAGGAGACCCAGTACTTC. Translation: CASSFPTGTEETQYF.

V and J are TRBV6-6 and TRBJ1-3, with D hard to call. CDR1 is MNHNY, CDR2 SVGAGI, per germline (reference sequence). This CDR3 contains 15 residues. Deletions cut 0 bases from V and 5 bases from J, with 11 bases between. As DNA, the CDR3 is TGTGCCAGCAGTTACTCGATAACAGAAAGAAACACCATATATTTT. Protein: CASSYSITERNTIYF.

This sequence joins TRBV7-3 and TRBJ2-2; tentatively, D is TRBD2 (6 bases). Germline CDR1 SGHTA, CDR2 FQGTGA. The CDR3 sequence is 15 residues long. Trimming took off 2 bases at V and 7 bases at J, with 14 bases between the two ends. CDR3 amino acids: CASSLRKGGIGELFF. For the CDR3, the DNA is TGTGCCAGCAGCTTACGTAAAGGAGGGATCGGGGAGCTGTTTTTT.

The gene calls are TRBV5-1 and TRBJ1-1; 8 bases line up with TRBD1. CDR3 size: 14 residues. V shed 5 bases and J 1 base; nucleotides not matched to a gene: 4. From germline, CDR1 is SGHRS and CDR2 YFSETQ. CDR3 DNA: TGCGCCAGCAGACCCGGGACAGGGAACACTGAAGCTTTCTTT. Translated, it gives CASRPGTGNTEAFF.

CDR3 residues: CASSYLWDSTGELFF. CDR3 in DNA: TGTGCCAGCAGTTACTTGTGGGACTCCACCGGGGAGCTGTTTTTT. This rearrangement joins TRBV6-2 or TRBV6-3 to TRBJ2-2; maybe TRBD2 (6 bases). The length of the CDR3 is 15 residues. Germline V gene sequence: CDR1 MNHEY, CDR2 SVGEGT. The ends were cut back, 1 base at V and 4 bases at J, with 10 bases in the middle.

This chain joins TRBV6-2 or TRBV6-3 and TRBJ2-5; D perhaps matches TRBD2 (5 bases). V was cut by 4 bases and J by 5 bases, with 8 bases left in between. CDR1 MNHEY and CDR2 SVGEGT come from the germline V gene. The length of the CDR3 is 12 residues. This chain's CDR3 is CASSWERETQYF. DNA of the CDR3: TGTGCCAGCAGTTGGGAGAGGGAGACCCAGTACTTC.

This clone appeared a single time. The gene calls are TRBV7-9 and TRBJ1-5, with 9 bases identical to TRBD1. This CDR3 is built from 17 residues. In germline, CDR1 is SEHNR, CDR2 FQNEAQ (reference sequence). Losses at the gene ends were 4 bases for V and 0 bases for J; bases not matched to a gene: 7. CDR3 coding DNA: TGTGCCAGCAGCTACGGGACAGGGAGGGTTAGCAATCAGCCCCAGCATTTT. Protein: CASSYGTGRVSNQPQHF.

The chain has TRBV19 and TRBJ1-5; TRBD1 matches 9 bases. This CDR3 is 17 amino acids long. Germline-derived CDR1 and CDR2 are LNHDA and SQIVND (reference sequence). V shed 5 bases and J 0 bases; nucleotides not matched to a gene: 8. For the CDR3, the DNA is TGTGCCAGTAGTGGGCCGGGACAGGGATATAGCAATCAGCCCCAGCATTTT. Translation: CASSGPGQGYSNQPQHF.

The CDR3 nucleotides read TGCGCCAGCAGCTCCATGAGACAGGGGAGCTACGAGCAGTACTTC. The encoded protein is CASSSMRQGSYEQYF. The gene calls are TRBV5-1 and TRBJ2-7; TRBD1 matches at 8 bases. The CDR3 length is 15 residues. The V segment lost 3 bases and the J segment 3 bases; nucleotides outside the gene matches: 8. The germline V gene encodes CDR1 SGHRS and CDR2 YFSETQ.

The chain links TRBV24-1 to TRBJ2-7; 8 nucleotides line up with TRBD2. The CDR3 consists of 16 residues. The germline CDR1 and CDR2 sequences are KGHDR and SFDVKD. After removal of 5 bases from V and 5 bases from J, the junction contained 13 bases not matched to a gene. The CDR3 is CATSGSPREGSNEQYF. CDR3 coding DNA: TGTGCCACCAGTGGATCCCCCCGGGAGGGTTCAAACGAGCAGTACTTC.

V and J are TRBV6-6 and TRBJ2-3, with 8 bases matching TRBD2. CDR1 MNHNY and CDR2 SVGAGI come from the germline V gene (reference sequence). V gave up 10 bases and J gave up 7 bases; unmatched junction bases: 16. The CDR3 extends over 15 amino acids. The CDR3 sequence is CATRSGGRPPNTQYF. DNA for the CDR3: TGTGCCACCAGGTCTGGCGGGAGGCCTCCAAATACGCAGTATTTT.

This chain connects TRBV27 to TRBJ2-1; TRBD2 is a possible D gene (5 bases). The CDR3 is made up of 16 amino acids. V shed 2 bases and J shed 8 bases, with 19 bases lying between them. CDR1 is MNHEY, CDR2 SMNVEV, per germline (reference sequence). The CDR3 DNA is TGTGCCAGCAGTTTAAATGTTAGGCCGGGGAGTCATGAGCAGTTCTTC. It encodes CASSLNVRPGSHEQFF.

The chain employs TRBV15 and TRBJ2-1, with 7 bases identical to TRBD2. The germline gives CDR1 LNHNV, CDR2 YYDKDF (reference sequence). The CDR3 is made up of 19 amino acids. Losses at the gene ends were 5 bases for V and 10 bases for J; bases not matched to a gene: 26. The CDR3 sequence: CATSPSRVSGLVHYGEQFF. Written as DNA, the CDR3 is TGTGCCACCAGCCCCAGCAGAGTTAGCGGGTTGGTTCATTATGGGGAGCAGTTCTTC.

This chain uses TRBV28 with TRBJ1-2; D is undetermined. CDR3 length: 11 residues. V dropped 5 bases and J dropped 4 bases, with 5 bases sitting between them. The germline gives CDR1 MDHEN, CDR2 SYDVKM. The CDR3 sequence: CASSRSYGYTF. The CDR3, as DNA: TGTGCCAGCAGTAGGAGCTATGGCTACACCTTC.